This T cell receptor beta chain was observed in a study of blood T cells in healthy people across ages. Study as a whole: The capture of about one barcoded beta molecule per two T cells was achieved by template switching.

A second PCR of 7 to 11 cycles used a sample-barcoded 5' primer and a J-beta primer mix. Unique molecular identifiers of 12 random nucleotides labeled each cDNA. TCRdb fed the 5' RACE reads into MiXCR, producing one record per CDR3 protein. The data show approximately 800,000 distinct CDR3 sequences, with roughly 64% seen just once and 20% to 25% held by the top ten. CDR1 is LGHDT and CDR2 is YNNKEL in the germline V gene (reference sequence). The CDR3 has 14 amino acids. V was shortened by 1 base and J by 10 bases, with 16 bases between the two germline ends. With regard to this clonotype: What it binds is unknown.

The study's findings and limits: Possibly confounding the expanded clonotype changes was the fact that donor CMV status was unknown.

This TCR was recovered from a man aged 25-45 years in good health. The chain is built from TRBV3-1 and TRBJ1-1, with unresolved D. Sequencing input: blood. Here the CDR3 DNA reads TGTGCCAGCAGCCAAGGAACCGGTTCATTGAGAGCTTTCTTT. It codes for CASSQGTGSLRAFF.